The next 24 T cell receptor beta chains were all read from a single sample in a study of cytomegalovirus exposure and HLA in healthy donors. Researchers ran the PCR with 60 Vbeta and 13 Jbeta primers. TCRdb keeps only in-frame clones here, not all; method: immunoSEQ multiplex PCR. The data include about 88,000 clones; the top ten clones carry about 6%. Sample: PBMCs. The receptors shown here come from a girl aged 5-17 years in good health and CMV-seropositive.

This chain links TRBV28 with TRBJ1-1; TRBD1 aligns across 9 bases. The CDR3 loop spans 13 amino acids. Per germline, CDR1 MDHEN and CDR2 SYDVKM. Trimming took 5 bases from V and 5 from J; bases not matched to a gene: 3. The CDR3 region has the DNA TGTGCCAGCAGTACTGGACAGGGGACTGAAGCTTTCTTT. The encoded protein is CASSTGQGTEAFF.

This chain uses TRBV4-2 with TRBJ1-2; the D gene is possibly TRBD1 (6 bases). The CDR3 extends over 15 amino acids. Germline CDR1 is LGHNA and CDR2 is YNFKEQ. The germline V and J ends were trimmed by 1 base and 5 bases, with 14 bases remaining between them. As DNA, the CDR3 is TGTGCCAGCAGCCAAGGTCAGGGGATCGATTATGGCTACACCTTC. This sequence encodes CASSQGQGIDYGYTF.

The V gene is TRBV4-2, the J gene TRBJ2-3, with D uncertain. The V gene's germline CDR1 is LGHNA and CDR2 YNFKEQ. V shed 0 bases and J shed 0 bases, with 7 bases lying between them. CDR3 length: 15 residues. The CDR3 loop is CASSQDQESTDTQYF. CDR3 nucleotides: TGTGCCAGCAGCCAAGATCAGGAAAGCACAGATACGCAGTATTTT.

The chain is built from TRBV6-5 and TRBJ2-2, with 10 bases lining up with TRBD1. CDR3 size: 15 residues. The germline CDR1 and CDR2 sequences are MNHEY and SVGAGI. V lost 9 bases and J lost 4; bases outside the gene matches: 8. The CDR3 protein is CASSGRTGGTGELFF. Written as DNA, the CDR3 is TGTGCCAGTTCTGGAAGGACAGGGGGCACCGGGGAGCTGTTTTTT.

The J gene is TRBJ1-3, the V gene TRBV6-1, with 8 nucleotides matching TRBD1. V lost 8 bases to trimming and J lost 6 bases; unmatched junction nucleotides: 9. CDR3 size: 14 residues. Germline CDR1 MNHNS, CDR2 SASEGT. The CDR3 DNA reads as TGTGCCAGCGACGGGACAGGCCACGAAAACACCATATATTTT. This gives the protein CASDGTGHENTIYF.

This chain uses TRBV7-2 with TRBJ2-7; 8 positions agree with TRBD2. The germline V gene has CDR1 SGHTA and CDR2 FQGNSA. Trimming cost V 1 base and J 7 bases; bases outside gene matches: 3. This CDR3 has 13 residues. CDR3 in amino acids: CASSLGSGGEQYF. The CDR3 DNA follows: TGTGCCAGCAGCTTAGGAAGCGGGGGAGAGCAGTACTTC.

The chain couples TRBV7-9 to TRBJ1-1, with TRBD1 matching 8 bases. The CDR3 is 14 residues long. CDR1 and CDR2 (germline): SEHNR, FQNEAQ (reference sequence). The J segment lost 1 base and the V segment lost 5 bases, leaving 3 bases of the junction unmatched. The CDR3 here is CASSPDRGNTEAFF. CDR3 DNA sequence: TGTGCCAGCAGCCCTGACAGGGGGAACACTGAAGCTTTCTTT.

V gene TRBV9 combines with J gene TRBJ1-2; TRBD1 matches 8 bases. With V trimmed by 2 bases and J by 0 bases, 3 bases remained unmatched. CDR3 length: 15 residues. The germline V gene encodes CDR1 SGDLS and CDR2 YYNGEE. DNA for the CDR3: TGTGCCAGCAGCGTGGGACAGGTTACTAACTATGGCTACACCTTC. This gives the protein CASSVGQVTNYGYTF.

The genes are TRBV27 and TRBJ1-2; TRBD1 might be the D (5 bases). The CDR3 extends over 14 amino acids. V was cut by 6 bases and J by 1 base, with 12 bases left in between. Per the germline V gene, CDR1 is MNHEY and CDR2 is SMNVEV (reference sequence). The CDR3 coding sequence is TGTGCCAGCAGGACGGGACTGAGTAACTATGGCTACACCTTC. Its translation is CASRTGLSNYGYTF.

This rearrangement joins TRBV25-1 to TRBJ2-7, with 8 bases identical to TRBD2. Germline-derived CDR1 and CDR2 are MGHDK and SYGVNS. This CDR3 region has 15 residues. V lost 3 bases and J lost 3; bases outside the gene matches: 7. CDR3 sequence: CASSDSGGGSYEQYF. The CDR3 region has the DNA TGTGCCAGCAGTGATTCGGGCGGGGGGAGCTACGAGCAGTACTTC.

The CDR3 DNA follows: TGCAGCGCCTTGGTCAATTCGCCTTCGGGTGAAGCTTTCTTT. It translates to CSALVNSPSGEAFF. The chain joins TRBV29-1 to TRBJ1-1; D unclear. The length of the CDR3 is 14 residues. Germline CDR1 and CDR2: SQVTM and ANQGSEA. The V end lost 7 bases, the J end lost 7 bases, and 22 bases lay between the germline ends.

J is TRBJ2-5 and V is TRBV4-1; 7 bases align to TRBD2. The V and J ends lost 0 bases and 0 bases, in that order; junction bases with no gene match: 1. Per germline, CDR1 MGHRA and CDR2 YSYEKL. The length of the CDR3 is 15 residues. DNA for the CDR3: TGCGCCAGCAGCCAAGAAGGGAGGGACCAAGAGACCCAGTACTTC. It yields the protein CASSQEGRDQETQYF.

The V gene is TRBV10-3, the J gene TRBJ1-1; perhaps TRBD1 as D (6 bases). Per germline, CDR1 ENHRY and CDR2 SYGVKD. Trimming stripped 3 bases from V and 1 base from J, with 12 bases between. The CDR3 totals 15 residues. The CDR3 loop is CAISDLGQKNTEAFF. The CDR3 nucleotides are TGTGCCATCAGTGACCTCGGACAGAAGAACACTGAAGCTTTCTTT.

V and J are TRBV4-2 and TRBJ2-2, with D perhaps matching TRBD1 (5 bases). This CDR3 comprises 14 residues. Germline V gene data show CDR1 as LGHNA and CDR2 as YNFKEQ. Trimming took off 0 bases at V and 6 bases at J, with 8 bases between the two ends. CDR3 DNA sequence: TGTGCCAGCAGCCAAGATCTGGGGCCCGGGGAGCTGTTTTTT. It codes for CASSQDLGPGELFF.

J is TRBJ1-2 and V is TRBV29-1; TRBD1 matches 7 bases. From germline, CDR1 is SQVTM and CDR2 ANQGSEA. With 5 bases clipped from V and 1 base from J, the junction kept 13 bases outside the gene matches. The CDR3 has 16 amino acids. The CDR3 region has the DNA TGCAGCGTTCGAACCGGGACAGCCAATTTTAACTATGGCTACACCTTC. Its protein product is CSVRTGTANFNYGYTF.

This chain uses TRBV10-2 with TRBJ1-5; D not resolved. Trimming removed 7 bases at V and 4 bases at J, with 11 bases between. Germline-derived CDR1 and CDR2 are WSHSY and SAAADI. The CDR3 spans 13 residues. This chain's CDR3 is CASKPGENQPQHF. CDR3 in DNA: TGCGCCAGCAAGCCCGGGGAGAATCAGCCCCAGCATTTT.

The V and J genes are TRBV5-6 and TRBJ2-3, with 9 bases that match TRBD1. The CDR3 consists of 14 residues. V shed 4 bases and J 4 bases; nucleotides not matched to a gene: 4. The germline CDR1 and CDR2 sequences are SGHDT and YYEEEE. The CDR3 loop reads CASSLTGGADTQYF. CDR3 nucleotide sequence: TGTGCCAGCAGCCTGACAGGGGGGGCAGATACGCAGTATTTT.

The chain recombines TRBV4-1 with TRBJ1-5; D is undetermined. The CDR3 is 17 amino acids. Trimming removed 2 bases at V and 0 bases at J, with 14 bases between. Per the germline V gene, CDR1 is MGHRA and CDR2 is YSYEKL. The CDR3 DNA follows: TGCGCCAGCAGCCAATTCAGCGGTGTAAATAGCAATCAGCCCCAGCATTTT. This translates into CASSQFSGVNSNQPQHF.

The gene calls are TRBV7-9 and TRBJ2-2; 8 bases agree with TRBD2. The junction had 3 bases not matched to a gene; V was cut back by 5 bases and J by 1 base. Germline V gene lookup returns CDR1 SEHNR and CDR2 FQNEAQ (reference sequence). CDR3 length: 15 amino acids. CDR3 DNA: TGTGCCAGCAGCCGTAGCGGGGAGAACACCGGGGAGCTGTTTTTT. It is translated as CASSRSGENTGELFF.

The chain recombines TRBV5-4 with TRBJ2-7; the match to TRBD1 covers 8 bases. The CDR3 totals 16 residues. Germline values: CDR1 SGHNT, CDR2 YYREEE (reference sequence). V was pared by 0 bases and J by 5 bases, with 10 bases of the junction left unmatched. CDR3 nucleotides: TGTGCCAGCAGCTTGGGCAGGGGGCATATCGGGAACGAGCAGTACTTC. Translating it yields CASSLGRGHIGNEQYF.

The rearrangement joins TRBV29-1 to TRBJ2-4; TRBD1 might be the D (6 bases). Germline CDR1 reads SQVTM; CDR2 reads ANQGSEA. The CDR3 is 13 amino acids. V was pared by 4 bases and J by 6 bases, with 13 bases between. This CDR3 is CSVARDTRNIQYF. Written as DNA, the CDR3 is TGCAGCGTTGCCCGGGACACGAGAAACATTCAGTACTTC.

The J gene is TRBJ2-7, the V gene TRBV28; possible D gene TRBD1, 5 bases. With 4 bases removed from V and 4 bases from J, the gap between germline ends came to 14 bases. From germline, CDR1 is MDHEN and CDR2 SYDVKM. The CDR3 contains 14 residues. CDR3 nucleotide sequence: TGTGCCAGCAGTTCTCCGACAGTAGGGTACGAGCAGTACGTC. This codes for CASSSPTVGYEQYV.

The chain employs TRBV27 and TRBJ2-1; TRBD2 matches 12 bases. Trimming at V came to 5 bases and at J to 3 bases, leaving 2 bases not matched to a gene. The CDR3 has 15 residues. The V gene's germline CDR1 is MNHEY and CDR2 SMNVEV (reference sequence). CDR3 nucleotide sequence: TGTGCCAGCAGTCTGACTAGCGGGGGCTACAATGAGCAGTTCTTC. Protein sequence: CASSLTSGGYNEQFF.

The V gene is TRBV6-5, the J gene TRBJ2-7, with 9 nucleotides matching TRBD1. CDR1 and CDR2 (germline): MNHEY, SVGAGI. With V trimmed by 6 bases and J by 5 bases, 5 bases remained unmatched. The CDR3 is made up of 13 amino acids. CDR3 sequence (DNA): TGTGCCAGCAGCAACACAGGGGGCAACGAGCAGTACTTC. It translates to CASSNTGGNEQYF.